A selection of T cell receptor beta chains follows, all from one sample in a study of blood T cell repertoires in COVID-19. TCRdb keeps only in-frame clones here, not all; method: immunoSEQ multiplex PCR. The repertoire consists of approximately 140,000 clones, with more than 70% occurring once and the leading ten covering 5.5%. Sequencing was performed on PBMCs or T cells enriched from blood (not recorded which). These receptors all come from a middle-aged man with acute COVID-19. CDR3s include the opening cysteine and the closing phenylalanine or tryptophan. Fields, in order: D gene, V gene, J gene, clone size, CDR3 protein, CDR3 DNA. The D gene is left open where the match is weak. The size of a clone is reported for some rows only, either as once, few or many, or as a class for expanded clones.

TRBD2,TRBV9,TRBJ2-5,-,CASSPGRVETQYF,TGTGCCAGCAGCCCAGGGAGGGTGGAGACCCAGTACTTC
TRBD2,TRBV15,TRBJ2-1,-,CATSRETSGNGDEQFF,TGTGCCACCAGCAGAGAAACTAGCGGGAATGGCGATGAGCAGTTCTTC
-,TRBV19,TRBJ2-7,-,CASSITQGSWYEQYF,TGTGCCAGTAGTATAACCCAGGGGAGCTGGTACGAGCAGTACTTC
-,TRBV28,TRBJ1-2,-,CASSSSYEAHGYTF,TGTGCCAGCAGTTCCTCCTACGAGGCTCATGGCTACACCTTC
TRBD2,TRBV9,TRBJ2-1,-,CASSPRSSGYNEQFF,TGTGCCAGCAGCCCCCGCTCTAGCGGCTACAATGAGCAGTTCTTC
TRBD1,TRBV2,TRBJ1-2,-,CASIEDRFRDGYTF,TGTGCCAGCATTGAGGACAGGTTTCGGGATGGCTACACCTTC
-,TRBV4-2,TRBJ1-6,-,CASSLSRAGNSPLHF,TGTGCCAGCAGCCTCTCGCGGGCGGGAAATTCACCCCTCCACTTT
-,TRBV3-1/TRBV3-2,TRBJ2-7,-,CASSPRVIDEQYF,TGTGCCAGCAGCCCGAGAGTTATAGACGAGCAGTACTTC
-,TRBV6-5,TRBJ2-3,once,CASNRINTDTQYF,TGTGCCAGCAATAGAATAAACACAGATACGCAGTATTTT
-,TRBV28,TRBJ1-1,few,CASSLSSNTEAFF,TGTGCCAGCAGTTTATCCTCCAACACTGAAGCTTTCTTT
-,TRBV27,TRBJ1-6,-,CASSSFSGLTNSPLHF,TGTGCCAGCAGCTCCTTCTCCGGACTGACGAATTCACCCCTCCACTTT
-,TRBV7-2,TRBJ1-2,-,CASSLARVDYGYTF,TGTGCCAGCAGCTTAGCGAGGGTCGACTATGGCTACACCTTC
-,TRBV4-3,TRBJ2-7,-,CASSQDRLRVEQYF,TGCGCCAGCAGCCAAGATCGGTTGAGGGTCGAGCAGTACTTC
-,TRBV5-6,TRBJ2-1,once,CASSFVRVAGPNNEQFF,TGTGCCAGCAGCTTCGTAAGGGTTGCGGGTCCTAACAATGAGCAGTTCTTC
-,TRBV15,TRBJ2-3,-,CATSRVGQNNRGMSQYF,TGTGCCACCAGCAGAGTCGGACAGAACAACCGGGGAATGTCGCAGTATTTT
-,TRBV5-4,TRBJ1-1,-,CASSGEASPEAFF,TGTGCCAGCAGCGGCGAGGCTTCCCCTGAAGCTTTCTTT
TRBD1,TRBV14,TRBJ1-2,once,CASSQVGTGLNYGYTF,TGTGCCAGCAGCCAAGTCGGGACAGGGCTTAACTATGGCTACACCTTC